This T cell receptor (beta chain) was captured by sequencing in a study of regulatory T cells in long-lasting Graves disease (dated by TCRdb to 2020 to 2022). General notes on the study: To count as having persistent Graves' disease, a patient had to have received antithyroid drug treatment for over 5 years with TSH receptor autoantibodies remaining persistently positive. Patients with persistent Graves' disease were compared with patients with newly diagnosed Graves' disease using TCR sequencing and RNA sequencing of peripheral blood. The study took place in China and was registered as a clinical trial. TCR sequencing covered some 13 persistent and 20 newly diagnosed Graves' disease patients, some 35 samples in total. Antithyroid drugs had been taken for around 9.8 years on average by persistent Graves' disease patients in the clinical cohort. General study outcomes and caveats: The study examined only peripheral blood because the primary lesion, thyroid tissue, could not be accessed. The authors acknowledged the small sample size as a limitation that may reduce accuracy. Persistent Graves' disease patients showed lower TCR Shannon entropy and fewer highly expanded clones than newly diagnosed patients, suggesting clonal expansion. Preferential use of TRBV28, TRBJ1-2 and TRBJ2-5 was observed in persistent disease, whereas TRBV20-1 and TRBJ2-1 were favored in newly diagnosed disease. Sequencing and analysis were restricted to the TCR beta chain. More public clonotypes were shared among persistent patients (more than 2,500) than among newly diagnosed patients (over 900).

Receptors were amplified or captured by multiplex PCR. Sequencing instrument: Illumina HiSeq 4000. TCR beta libraries were built with iRepertoire HTBI primers and Arm-PCR amplification of CDR3 regions. Before sequencing, the PCR products went through gel purification. The original pipeline was this. Gene usage analysis of CDR3 amino acid clonotypes used the approximately 62 TRBV and 14 to 15 TRBJ segments found across samples. COPE and FqMerger were used to merge filtered high-quality paired reads into contigs. BLAST was used to align contigs to IMGT TRBV, TRBD and TRBJ reference genes, and CDR3 was defined according to IMGT. Any clonotype with a frequency above 0.1% was counted as a highly expanded clone. Shannon entropy was used to measure repertoire diversity, and the Gini coefficient was used to measure V-J evenness. Public clonotypes were defined as clonotypes shared by more than one individual. TCRdb's own reprocessing of the public reads used fastp at Q25 and MiXCR and kept productive beta chains. Here each entry gathers all rows of one CDR3 protein and keeps the most common genes and DNA. The V and J calls and clone size come from TCRdb's table, not from the authors' own analysis. A total of approximately 290,000 distinct CDR3 sequences appear in this sample, roughly a fifth of them only once. The ten top clones hold 56% of the sample.

At the junction V is shortened by 3 bases and J by 4 bases; bases outside the gene matches: 6. The germline V gene provides CDR1 KGHDR and CDR2 SFDVKD. From cysteine to phenylalanine, the CDR3 is 16 amino acids long. CDR3 DNA is the only sequence kept; it has 48 bases, read in frame from the first base. Points on this clonotype: Its antigen remains undetermined. No qualities accompany the bases; no much larger clone lies one base away.

This specimen's time point label, interpreted: persistent/refractory GD, antithyroid drugs over 5 years with positive TRAb. For both TCR sequencing and RNA sequencing, RNA was extracted from PBMCs in TRIzol. The diagnosis of Graves' disease was made according to American Thyroid Association guidelines. Recruitment of patients was carried out at an endocrinology department in Xi'an, China. Each patient gave 7 to 9.5 milliliters of peripheral blood, collected in an EDTA anticoagulant tube. Ficoll Paque Plus density gradient separation was used to isolate PBMCs, and no further T cell sorting was performed. An Agilent 2100 Bioanalyzer and agarose gel were used to check RNA quality, and a NanoDrop 2000 was used to measure RNA concentration.

The sequence links TRBV24-1 to TRBJ2-2, with 8 bases matching TRBD1. The sample here was peripheral blood mononuclear cells (PBMCs), taken when the disease was refractory, from a patient treated with antithyroid drugs. The receptor was isolated from a female donor with Graves disease. CDR3 protein: CATSDGRQGRTGELFF. At the DNA level, the sequence is TGTGCCACCAGTGATGGGAGACAGGGGCGCACCGGGGAGCTGTTTTTT.